These 24 T cell receptor beta chains were sequenced from one sample in a study of human T cells and chemical hapten exposure. Time point described: healthy volunteer bleed at 2 weeks. Unfractionated whole blood yielded the extracted total RNA. From the RACE reads, TCRdb called clonotypes with MiXCR, one entry per CDR3 protein. In the table there are approximately 97,000 distinct CDR3 sequences, approximately 9% of which are singletons. The sequenced material came from whole blood. Receptor source: a female donor in good health. Some clones in this sample may be carry-over from other donors' samples.

This clonotype came up many times. The chain uses TRBV20-1 and TRBJ2-7; D is uncertain. This CDR3 spans 14 amino acids. V lost 5 bases to trimming and J lost 2 bases, with 16 bases between them. Germline lookup yields CDR1 DFQATT and CDR2 SNEGSKA (reference sequence). The CDR3 nucleotides are TGCAGTGCTTCCCCCTTGGGCGCAACCTACGAGCAGTACTTC. Amino acids: CSASPLGATYEQYF.

This clonotype was recorded a few times. The CDR3 protein is CASSHKGTDQETQYF. As DNA, the CDR3 is TGCGCCAGCAGCCACAAAGGGACGGATCAAGAGACCCAGTACTTC. This rearrangement joins TRBV4-1 to TRBJ2-5, with D perhaps matching TRBD1 or TRBD2 (5 bases each). Deletions cut 3 bases from V and 2 bases from J, with 13 bases between. Germline lookup yields CDR1 MGHRA and CDR2 YSYEKL. There are 15 residues in the CDR3.

This clonotype was found a few times. The chain carries TRBV9 and TRBJ1-1, with D hard to call. Germline assignment: CDR1 SGDLS and CDR2 YYNGEE. The CDR3 is made up of 15 amino acids. The V and J ends lost 1 base and 0 bases respectively, with 10 bases between them. The CDR3 reads CASSVQANMNTEAFF. The CDR3, as DNA: TGTGCCAGCAGCGTACAGGCCAACATGAACACTGAAGCTTTCTTT.

This clonotype was picked up many times. The V and J genes are TRBV18 and TRBJ1-1; no firm D call. The length of the CDR3 is 13 residues. Germline assignment: CDR1 KGHSH and CDR2 LQKENI. V lost 2 bases, J lost 4 bases, and 8 bases lay in between. The CDR3 reads CASSPYVVTEAFF. CDR3 nucleotide sequence: TGTGCCAGCTCACCATACGTCGTCACTGAAGCTTTCTTT.

At least ten counts were recorded for this clonotype. The chain employs TRBV12-3 or TRBV12-4 and TRBJ1-2; D gene ambiguous. V lost 1 base to trimming and J lost 8 bases, with 11 bases between them. The CDR3 length is 13 residues. CDR3 bases: TGTGCCAGCAGTTTAGGGGGAACCGACGGCTACACCTTC. Protein sequence: CASSLGGTDGYTF.

This clonotype came up many times. The V and J genes are TRBV6-5 and TRBJ2-1; 10 bases align to TRBD2. J was trimmed by 4 bases and V by 0 bases; bases with no gene match: 0. The CDR3 covers 15 residues. Germline lookup yields CDR1 MNHEY and CDR2 SVGAGI. In nucleotides, the CDR3 is TGTGCCAGCAGTTACTCGACTAGCGGGTACAATGAGCAGTTCTTC. Its translation is CASSYSTSGYNEQFF.

This clonotype was counted between two and nine times. The chain uses TRBV28 and TRBJ2-2, with 7 bases identical to TRBD2. Germline V CDR1 and CDR2: MDHEN, SYDVKM. J gave up 4 bases and V 2 bases, and 7 bases lay outside the gene matches. This CDR3 has 16 residues. CDR3 DNA sequence: TGTGCCAGCAGTTTAAGGGAATGGGGGGGCACCGGGGAGCTGTTTTTT. Its protein is CASSLREWGGTGELFF. Supplemented by reference TRBV28 and TRBJ2-2, the full variable domain reads DVKVTQSSRYLVKRTGEKVFLECVQDMDHENMFWYRQDPGLGLRLIYFSYDVKMKEKGDIPEGYSVSREKKERFSLILESASTNQTSMYLCASSLREWGGTGELFFGEGSRLTVL.

This chain links TRBV4-3 with TRBJ1-3, with D unresolved. CDR3 length: 16 residues. Trimming removed 0 bases at V and 0 bases at J, with 9 bases between. Germline V gene lookup returns CDR1 LGHNA and CDR2 YSLEER. CDR3 sequence: CASSQDSRRSGNTIYF. CDR3 DNA sequence: TGCGCCAGCAGCCAAGATTCGAGACGCTCTGGAAACACCATATATTTT.

This clonotype was seen just once. This sequence joins TRBV2 and TRBJ2-3; the D gene is possibly TRBD2 (6 bases). There are 15 residues in the CDR3. Trimming removed 9 bases at V and 2 bases at J, with 18 bases between. Germline loops: CDR1 SNHLY, CDR2 FYNNEI. The CDR3 DNA sequence: TGTGCCAGTGCGGTTCTAGCGTTCGACACAGATACGCAGTATTTT. It encodes CASAVLAFDTDTQYF.

V and J are TRBV4-2 and TRBJ2-6; tentative D call: TRBD1 (6 bases). Germline V gene sequence: CDR1 LGHNA, CDR2 YNFKEQ. V gave up 2 bases and J gave up 0 bases, with 11 bases separating them. This CDR3 is built from 17 residues. CDR3 nucleotides: TGTGCCAGCAGCCAACAGGGGCCCTCCTCTGGGGCCAACGTCCTGACTTTC. It encodes CASSQQGPSSGANVLTF.

CDR3 sequence: CASSQAPSGAFF. The CDR3 DNA sequence: TGTGCCAGCAGCCAAGCCCCGAGCGGAGCTTTCTTT. V gene TRBV4-2 combines with J gene TRBJ1-1; unclear D gene. Germline V CDR1 and CDR2: LGHNA, YNFKEQ. CDR3 length: 12 amino acids. V was shortened by 1 base and J by 10 bases, with 10 bases between the two germline ends.

As to this clonotype: The junction and the germline gene differ at one end; a read error may be behind it. The chain joins TRBV24-1 to TRBJ2-5, with D possibly being TRBD2 (7 bases). This CDR3 contains 14 residues. In germline, CDR1 is KGHDR, CDR2 SFDVKD. CDR3 sequence (DNA): TGTGCCACCAGTGATCATAGGGGGGGGGAGACCCAGTCCTTC. Amino acid sequence: CATSDHRGGETQSF.

Ten or more counts support this clonotype. The gene calls are TRBV7-2 and TRBJ2-3; TRBD2 agrees at 14 bases. Germline CDR1 and CDR2: SGHTA and FQGNSA. The length of the CDR3 is 18 residues. V was clipped by 4 bases and J by 4 bases; unmatched bases: 10. The DNA of the CDR3 is TGTGCCAGCAGCTCGCCGGGACTAGCGGGAGCAATGGCAGATACGCAGTATTTT. Its translation: CASSSPGLAGAMADTQYF. The full variable domain, its missing parts supplied by reference TRBV7-2 and TRBJ2-3, is GAGVSQSPSNKVTEKGKDVELRCDPISGHTALYWYRQSLGQGLEFLIYFQGNSAPDKSGLPSDRFSAERTGGSVSTLTIQRTQQEDSAVYLCASSSPGLAGAMADTQYFGPGTRLTVL.

This chain links TRBV4-2 with TRBJ1-3; unclear D gene. CDR3 size: 16 residues. Germline V gene data show CDR1 as LGHNA and CDR2 as YNFKEQ. V was cut by 0 bases and J by 0 bases, with 9 bases left in between. The CDR3: CASSQDPHSSGNTIYF. As DNA, the CDR3 is TGTGCCAGCAGCCAAGATCCCCATAGCTCTGGAAACACCATATATTTT.

This clonotype occurred many times. CDR3 region: CASSLDPTGTSGSYEQYF. The CDR3 region has the DNA TGTGCCAGCAGCCTCGATCCTACCGGGACTAGCGGCTCCTACGAGCAGTACTTC. The V call is TRBV3-1, the J call TRBJ2-7, with TRBD2 matching 11 bases. The trim removed 4 bases at V and 0 bases at J, leaving 11 bases unmatched. This CDR3 is 18 amino acids long. Germline CDR1 LGHDT, CDR2 YNNKEL (reference sequence).

The chain employs TRBV9 and TRBJ2-1; D not resolved. CDR3 length: 12 residues. V was cut by 4 bases and J by 11 bases, with 13 bases left in between. The germline V gene has CDR1 SGDLS and CDR2 YYNGEE. The CDR3 is CASSFSTNKQFF. Here the CDR3 DNA reads TGTGCCAGCAGCTTCTCGACGAATAAGCAGTTCTTC.

The V and J genes are TRBV20-1 and TRBJ2-7, with TRBD1 identical over 7 bases. V shed 6 bases, J shed 2 bases, and the junction held 7 bases outside the gene matches. The CDR3 runs to 13 residues. Germline lookup yields CDR1 DFQATT and CDR2 SNEGSKA (reference sequence). Here the CDR3 reads CSARGQKAYEQYF. The CDR3 DNA reads TGCAGTGCCCGGGGACAGAAGGCCTACGAGCAGTACTTC.

The V call is TRBV20-1, the J call TRBJ1-6, with 7 bases matching TRBD1. In germline, CDR1 is DFQATT, CDR2 SNEGSKA (reference sequence). The CDR3 length is 13 residues. V lost 0 bases, J lost 14 bases, and 7 bases stayed unmatched. The CDR3 sequence is CSARDPTGQTLHF. The CDR3 DNA reads as TGCAGTGCTAGAGACCCGACAGGGCAAACCCTCCACTTT.

The chain joins TRBV5-1 to TRBJ1-6; TRBD1 matches 7 bases. Germline values: CDR1 SGHRS, CDR2 YFSETQ. V shed 6 bases, J shed 6 bases, and the junction held 6 bases outside the gene matches. The CDR3 length is 14 residues. The CDR3 spells CASNFGTANSPLHF. As DNA, the CDR3 is TGCGCCAGCAATTTCGGGACAGCTAATTCACCCCTCCACTTT.

Many counts were recorded for this clonotype. The rearrangement joins TRBV5-1 to TRBJ1-4, with D perhaps TRBD1 (5 bases). Germline-derived CDR1 and CDR2 are SGHRS and YFSETQ. The CDR3 runs to 14 residues. V gave up 7 bases and J gave up 0 bases, with 10 bases separating them. CDR3 nucleotides: TGCGCCAGCGGCAGGGAGGCAACTAATGAAAAACTGTTTTTT. Its protein product is CASGREATNEKLFF.

In its sample, this clonotype was seen many times. The chain recombines TRBV30 with TRBJ1-5; D uncertain. The germline gives CDR1 GTSNPN, CDR2 SVGIG (reference sequence). The CDR3 is made up of 10 amino acids. V shed 8 bases and J shed 2 bases, with 4 bases lying between them. CDR3 in DNA: TGTGCCGGGGGCAATCAGCCCCAGCATTTT. This codes for CAGGNQPQHF.

The table lists this clonotype with many counts. The CDR3 sequence: CASSYTAGGEQFF. The CDR3, as DNA: TGTGCCAGCAGTTATACGGCCGGGGGGGAGCAGTTCTTC. The chain has TRBV6-6 and TRBJ2-1; 7 bases agree with TRBD2. The junction had 6 bases not matched to a gene; V was cut back by 3 bases and J by 10 bases. Germline V lookup: CDR1 MNHNY, CDR2 SVGAGI (reference sequence). This CDR3 has 13 residues.

This clonotype has just a few counts. The J gene is TRBJ2-5, the V gene TRBV6-6; D might be TRBD1 (6 bases). CDR1 and CDR2 (germline): MNHNY, SVGAGI (reference sequence). The CDR3 totals 16 residues. V lost 6 bases and J 1 base, leaving 18 bases between the germline ends. The CDR3 is CASRANRERAQETQYF. The DNA for the CDR3 is TGTGCCAGCAGAGCAAACAGGGAAAGGGCCCAAGAGACCCAGTACTTC.

This clonotype was observed many times. This chain links TRBV28 with TRBJ2-7; D is possibly TRBD2 (5 bases). In germline, CDR1 is MDHEN, CDR2 SYDVKM. This CDR3 contains 17 residues. Trimming cost V 1 base and J 0 bases, with 16 bases left between them. The CDR3 here is CASSLLGGLINSYEQYF. In DNA, the CDR3 is TGTGCCAGCAGTTTATTAGGCGGACTGATAAACTCCTACGAGCAGTACTTC.